A selection of T cell receptor beta chains follows, all from one sample in a study of blood T cell repertoires in COVID-19. TCRdb keeps only in-frame clones here, not all; method: immunoSEQ multiplex PCR. Of some 39,000 clones detected, roughly 90% appear once; the ten largest clones hold around 5%. Sequencing was done on a sample of peripheral blood. These receptors all come from a human donor in a cohort sampled during active COVID-19. Each CDR3 is given with its conserved first and last residue. The D gene is left open where the match is weak. Size values are once, few and many counts, or a class for expanded clones, and some rows have none.

clone size: NA; D gene: TRBD1; V gene: TRBV4-3; J gene: TRBJ2-7; CDR3 protein: CASSQDRETYEQYF; CDR3 DNA: TGCGCCAGCAGCCAGGACAGGGAAACCTACGAGCAGTACTTC
clone size: NA; D gene: NA; V gene: TRBV5-6; J gene: TRBJ1-2; CDR3 protein: CASSLLTENYGYTF; CDR3 DNA: TGTGCCAGCAGCTTGTTGACTGAGAACTATGGCTACACCTTC
clone size: NA; D gene: TRBD2; V gene: TRBV7-9; J gene: TRBJ2-3; CDR3 protein: CASTSRAGEGDTQYF; CDR3 DNA: TGTGCCAGCACCTCCCGAGCGGGAGAAGGGGATACGCAGTATTTT
clone size: NA; D gene: TRBD1; V gene: TRBV5-1; J gene: TRBJ2-2; CDR3 protein: CASSLSIQGSNTGELFF; CDR3 DNA: TGCGCCAGCAGCCTATCCATACAGGGGTCGAACACCGGGGAGCTGTTTTTT
clone size: NA; D gene: NA; V gene: TRBV6-5; J gene: TRBJ1-1; CDR3 protein: CAAWGGAEAFF; CDR3 DNA: TGTGCCGCATGGGGAGGGGCGGAAGCTTTCTTT
clone size: once; D gene: TRBD1; V gene: TRBV6-2/TRBV6-3; J gene: TRBJ1-1; CDR3 protein: CASSYPQGQVNTEAFF; CDR3 DNA: TGTGCCAGCAGTTACCCTCAGGGACAGGTGAACACTGAAGCTTTCTTT
clone size: NA; D gene: NA; V gene: TRBV4-3; J gene: TRBJ1-5; CDR3 protein: CASSQDVGQQPQHF; CDR3 DNA: TGCGCCAGCAGCCAAGATGTTGGTCAGCAGCCCCAGCATTTT
clone size: NA; D gene: NA; V gene: TRBV15; J gene: TRBJ1-5; CDR3 protein: CATSRDWGVGQPQHF; CDR3 DNA: TGTGCCACCAGCAGAGATTGGGGGGTGGGGCAGCCCCAGCATTTT
clone size: few; D gene: NA; V gene: TRBV19; J gene: TRBJ1-5; CDR3 protein: CASSIPFPNQPQHF; CDR3 DNA: TGTGCCAGTAGTATCCCATTCCCCAATCAGCCCCAGCATTTT
clone size: NA; D gene: TRBD2; V gene: TRBV3-1/TRBV3-2; J gene: TRBJ2-3; CDR3 protein: CASSQGTSGRATDTQYF; CDR3 DNA: TGTGCCAGCAGCCAGGGGACTAGCGGGAGGGCCACAGATACGCAGTATTTT
clone size: NA; D gene: TRBD1; V gene: TRBV7-2; J gene: TRBJ1-2; CDR3 protein: CASSLGGLYGYTF; CDR3 DNA: TGTGCCAGCAGCCTAGGGGGCCTCTATGGCTACACCTTC
clone size: NA; D gene: TRBD1; V gene: TRBV19; J gene: TRBJ1-3; CDR3 protein: CASSIGAGGRSGNTIYF; CDR3 DNA: TGTGCCAGTAGTATCGGCGCAGGGGGAAGGTCTGGAAACACCATATATTTT
clone size: NA; D gene: NA; V gene: TRBV27; J gene: TRBJ2-3; CDR3 protein: CASSLRVGRKTDTQYF; CDR3 DNA: TGTGCCAGCAGTTTGAGGGTGGGGAGGAAAACAGATACGCAGTATTTT
clone size: once; D gene: TRBD1; V gene: TRBV28; J gene: TRBJ2-5; CDR3 protein: CASQDRRKETQYF; CDR3 DNA: TGTGCCAGCCAGGACAGGAGAAAAGAGACCCAGTACTTC
clone size: NA; D gene: NA; V gene: TRBV21-1; J gene: TRBJ2-3; CDR3 protein: CASSKEKAGDPTDTQYF; CDR3 DNA: TGTGCCAGCAGCAAGGAAAAAGCGGGAGATCCCACAGATACGCAGTATTTT